This TCR beta chain was found in a study of CXCR3-negative and CXCR3-positive naive CD8 T cells. Study-level points and caveats: Comparably high diversity marked both naive subsets, whereas memory CD8+ cells had much lower diversity. Relative to CXCR3-negative naive cells, CXCR3-positive naive cells had more hydrophobic TRB CDR3s. Most assays were run on fresh PBMCs (CXCR3 expression partially decreased after cryopreservation). Naive CXCR3-negative and CXCR3-positive cells had similar TRBV-TRBJ usage; memory differed.

The CDR3 loop spans 15 amino acids. Germline assignment: CDR1 SGHRS and CDR2 YFSETQ. With UMI labels, 5' RACE was used to prepare the TRB cDNA libraries. No DNA is given; TCRdb re-called the 5' RACE reads and lists each CDR3 protein once. Recorded for this sample: 140,000 to 150,000 distinct CDR3 sequences. Remarks on this clonotype: What it recognizes is unknown.

The authors gated naive CD8+ T cells as CD45RO-CCR7+CD27+CD95-. The genes are TRBV5-1 and TRBJ2-7. This clonotype originated in a human donor in good health. Some clones in this sample may be carry-over from other donors' samples. Input material: naive CXCR3+ CD8+ T cells from blood. Subset: CD45RO-CCR7+CD27+CD95- naive CD8+ T cells expressing CXCR3 (TNR3+). CDR3: CASSEEGIYSYEQYF.